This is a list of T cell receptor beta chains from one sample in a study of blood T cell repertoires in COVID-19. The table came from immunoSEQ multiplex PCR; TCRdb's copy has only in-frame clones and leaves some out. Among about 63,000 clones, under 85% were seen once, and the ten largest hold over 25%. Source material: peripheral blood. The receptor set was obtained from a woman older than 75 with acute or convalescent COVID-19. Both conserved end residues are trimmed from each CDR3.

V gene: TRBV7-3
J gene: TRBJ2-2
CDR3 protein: ASSLGRNTGELF

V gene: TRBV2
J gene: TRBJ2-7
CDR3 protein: ASSDVVTGEQY

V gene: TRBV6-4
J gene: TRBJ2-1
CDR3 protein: ASSDYTGDSPNEQF

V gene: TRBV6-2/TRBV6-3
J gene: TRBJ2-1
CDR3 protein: ASSSDRDIYNEQF

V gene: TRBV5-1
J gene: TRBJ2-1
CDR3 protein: ASSLDRTGGYNEQF

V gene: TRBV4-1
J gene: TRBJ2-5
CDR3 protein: ASSQEGGPRRFETQY

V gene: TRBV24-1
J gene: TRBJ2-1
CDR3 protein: ATSDLSSGDYNEQF

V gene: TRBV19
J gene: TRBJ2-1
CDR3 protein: ASSTGLGDEQF

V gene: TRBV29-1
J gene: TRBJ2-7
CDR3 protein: SVELAGAGEQY

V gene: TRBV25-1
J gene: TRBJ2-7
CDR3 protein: ASSATGGGPPYEQY

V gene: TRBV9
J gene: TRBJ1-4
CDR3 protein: ASSPGVSIREKLF

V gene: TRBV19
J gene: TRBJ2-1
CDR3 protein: ASQDQAGVSYNEQF

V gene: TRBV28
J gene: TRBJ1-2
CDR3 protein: ASKQQGSWGYT

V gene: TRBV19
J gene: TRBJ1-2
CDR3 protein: ASRPGTGGARGYGYT

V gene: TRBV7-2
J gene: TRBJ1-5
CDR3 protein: ASSLDRGSNQPQH

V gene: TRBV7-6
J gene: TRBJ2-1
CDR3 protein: ASSFSREGRSNEQF

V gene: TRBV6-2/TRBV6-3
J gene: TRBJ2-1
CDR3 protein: ASSPTTSGRVGNEQF

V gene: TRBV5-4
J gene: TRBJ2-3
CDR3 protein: ASSNQGPTDTQY

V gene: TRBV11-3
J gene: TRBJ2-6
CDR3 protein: ATSRTGYSGANVLT

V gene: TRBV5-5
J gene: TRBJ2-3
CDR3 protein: ASSLDTGGFEDTQY

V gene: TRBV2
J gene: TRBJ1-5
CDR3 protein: ASCSQRAGGQPQH

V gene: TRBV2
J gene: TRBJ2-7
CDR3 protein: ASSEGLAGTYEQY

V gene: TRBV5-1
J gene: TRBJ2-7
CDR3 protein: ASSLDGQGGVEQY